This T cell receptor (beta chain) emerged from a study of T cells in Graves' hyperthyroidism and ophthalmopathy. Study-wide findings and caveats: Blood held most thyroid clonotypes expanded above 0.001 frequency.

Patients affected by ophthalmopathy presented a Clinical Activity Score of at least 3, a NOSPECS grade of at least 4, and disease duration below 3 months. It was uncontrolled infection, other autoimmune disease, pregnancy or lactation that excluded patients. Amplification yielded TCR beta CDR3 regions, with RNA transcripts as the source. The HTBI primer set served for first-round RT-PCR of the TCR CDR3. TCRdb itself ran the multiplex PCR reads through MiXCR, one entry per CDR3 protein. The sample holds 400,000 to 600,000 distinct CDR3 sequences, roughly 16% seen once. This clonotype has a count of ten or more. Antigen: not known. This CDR3 has 16 amino acids. Germline V gene lookup returns CDR1 SGHTA and CDR2 FQGNSA. Trimming at V came to 2 bases and at J to 3 bases, leaving 8 bases not matched to a gene.

The receptor comes from a woman aged 25 to 39 with Graves' ophthalmopathy. Sequencing input: blood. V is TRBV7-2 and J is TRBJ2-7; 9 nucleotides agree with TRBD1. As DNA, the CDR3 is TGTGCCAGCAGCTTATCGTCCCGGGGACAGGGCTACGAGCAGTACTTC. Its translation is CASSLSSRGQGYEQYF.